This TCR beta chain was found in a study of T cell responses to AZD1222 COVID-19 vaccine. Study-wide results and caveats: Baseline serostatus was positive in only a handful of AZD1222 recipients. A reported finding is that nearly half of spike-specific TCRs target unmutated variant regions.

Data came from immunoSEQ multiplex PCR; TCRdb stores just in-frame clones and leaves some out. The sample carries roughly 170,000 clones, roughly nine tenths recorded once. Notes on this clone: Antigen unknown.

Germline V lookup: CDR1 SGHDT, CDR2 YYEEEE. V lost 0 bases, J lost 11 bases, and 11 bases lay in between. The CDR3 loop spans 12 amino acids. The specimen was peripheral blood, collected on day 0 of AZD1222 vaccination. The chain has TRBV5-6 and TRBJ1-1; D is unresolved. The origin of this receptor is an adult in good health. The CDR3 protein is CASSLVAQVAFF. The CDR3 nucleotides read TGTGCCAGCAGCTTGGTCGCCCAGGTTGCTTTCTTT.